This paragraph reports one T cell receptor beta chain. The antigen is undetermined. The record originates from a study of cytomegalovirus exposure and HLA in healthy donors. Overall study findings and caveats: TCR beta chains associated with HLA were, in a later analysis, more clonally expanded than equally common others.

The CDR3 length is 15 residues. CDR1 and CDR2 (germline): SGHNT, YYREEE (reference sequence). Unmatched junction bases numbered 9, after V lost 4 bases and J lost 3 bases. Both 60 Vbeta primers and 13 Jbeta primers went into the PCR. Sequencing was performed with immunoSEQ multiplex PCR; in TCRdb, only in-frame clones are kept and a portion is missing. This table has 60,000 or so clones, more than 60% appearing once. The chain is built from TRBV5-4 and TRBJ2-7, with 8 bases identical to TRBD2. Sequenced input: PBMCs. The sequence came from a woman between 35 and 50 years old in good health and CMV-seropositive. The CDR3 sequence: CASSPGGSGGYEQYF. The CDR3 nucleotides are TGTGCCAGCAGCCCCGGGGGGAGCGGGGGCTACGAGCAGTACTTC.